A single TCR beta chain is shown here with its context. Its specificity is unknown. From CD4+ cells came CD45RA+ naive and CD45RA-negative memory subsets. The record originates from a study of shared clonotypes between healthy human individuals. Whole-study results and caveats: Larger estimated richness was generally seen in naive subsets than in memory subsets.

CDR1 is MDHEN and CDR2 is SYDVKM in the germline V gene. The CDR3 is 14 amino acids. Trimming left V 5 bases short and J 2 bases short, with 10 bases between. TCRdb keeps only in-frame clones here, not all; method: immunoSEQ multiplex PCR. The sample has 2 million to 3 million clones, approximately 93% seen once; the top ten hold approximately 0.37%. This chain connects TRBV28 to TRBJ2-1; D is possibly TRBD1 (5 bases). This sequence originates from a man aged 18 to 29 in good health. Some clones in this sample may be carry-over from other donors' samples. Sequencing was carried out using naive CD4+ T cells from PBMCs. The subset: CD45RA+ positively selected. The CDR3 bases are TGTGCCAGCAGTCAGACAGCACCCTACAATGAGCAGTTCTTC. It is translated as CASSQTAPYNEQFF. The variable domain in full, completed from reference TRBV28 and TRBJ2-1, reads DVKVTQSSRYLVKRTGEKVFLECVQDMDHENMFWYRQDPGLGLRLIYFSYDVKMKEKGDIPEGYSVSREKKERFSLILESASTNQTSMYLCASSQTAPYNEQFFGPGTRLTVL.